This TCR beta chain is from a study of T-cell reconstitution after alpha-beta-depleted transplantation in children. This clonotype was found a few times. As yet, its antigen is unknown. Overall study findings and caveats: There were reportedly several hundred expanded graft clones from which alpha-beta T cells came about two months after transplant.

With V trimmed by 4 bases and J by 5 bases, 13 bases remained unmatched. In germline, CDR1 is MDHEN, CDR2 SYDVKM. CDR3 length: 17 residues. Preparation of the TCRbeta library used unique molecular identifiers. TCRdb fed the PCR reads into MiXCR, producing one record per CDR3 protein. Seen here are hundreds of thousands of distinct CDR3 sequences, approximately 14% observed once, and the top ten hold 0.79%. This receptor was obtained from a girl between 2 and 10 years old with congenital amegakaryocytic thrombocytopenia, due to receive a stem cell transplant. This sample comprised PBMCs, obtained before TCRalphabeta/CD19-depleted stem cell transplant. The chain has TRBV28 and TRBJ1-2; 10 nucleotides agree with TRBD1. CDR3 amino acids: CASSSYGPGTGEYGYTF. CDR3 coding DNA: TGTGCCAGCAGTTCGTATGGACCCGGGACAGGGGAGTATGGCTACACCTTC.